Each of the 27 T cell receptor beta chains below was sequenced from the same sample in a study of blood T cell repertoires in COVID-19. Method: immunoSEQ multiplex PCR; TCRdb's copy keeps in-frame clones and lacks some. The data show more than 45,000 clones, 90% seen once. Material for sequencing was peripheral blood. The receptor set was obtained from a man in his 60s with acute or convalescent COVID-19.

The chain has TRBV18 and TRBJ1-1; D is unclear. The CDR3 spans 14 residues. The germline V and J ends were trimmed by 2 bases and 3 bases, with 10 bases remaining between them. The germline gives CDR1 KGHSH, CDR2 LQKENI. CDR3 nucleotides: TGTGCCAGCTCACCAGGCCTGCGGGACACTGAAGCTTTCTTT. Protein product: CASSPGLRDTEAFF.

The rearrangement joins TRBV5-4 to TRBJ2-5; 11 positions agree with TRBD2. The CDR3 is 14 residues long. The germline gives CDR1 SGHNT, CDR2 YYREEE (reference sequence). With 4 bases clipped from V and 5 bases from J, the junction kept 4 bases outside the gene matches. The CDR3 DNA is TGTGCCAGCAGCCTAGCGGGAGGAGACGAGACCCAGTACTTC. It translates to CASSLAGGDETQYF.

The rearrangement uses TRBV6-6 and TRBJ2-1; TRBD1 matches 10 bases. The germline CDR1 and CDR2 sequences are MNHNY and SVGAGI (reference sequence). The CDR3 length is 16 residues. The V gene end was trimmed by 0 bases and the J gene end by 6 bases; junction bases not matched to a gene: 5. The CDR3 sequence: CASSYSGQGLFNEQFF. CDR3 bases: TGTGCCAGCAGTTACTCGGGACAGGGGCTATTCAATGAGCAGTTCTTC.

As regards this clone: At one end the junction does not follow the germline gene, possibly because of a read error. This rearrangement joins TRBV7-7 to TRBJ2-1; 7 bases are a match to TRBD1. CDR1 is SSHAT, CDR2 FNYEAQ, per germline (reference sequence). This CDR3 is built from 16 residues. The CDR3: CASSNQGDASYNEQFF. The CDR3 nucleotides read TGTGCTAGCAGCAATCAGGGGGACGCTAGCTACAATGAGCAGTTCTTC.

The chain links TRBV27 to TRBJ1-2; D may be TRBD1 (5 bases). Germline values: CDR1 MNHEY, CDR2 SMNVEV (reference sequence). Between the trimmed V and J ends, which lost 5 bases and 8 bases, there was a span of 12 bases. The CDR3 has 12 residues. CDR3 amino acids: CASSPGHSGYTF. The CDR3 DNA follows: TGTGCCAGCAGTCCAGGACATAGCGGCTACACCTTC.

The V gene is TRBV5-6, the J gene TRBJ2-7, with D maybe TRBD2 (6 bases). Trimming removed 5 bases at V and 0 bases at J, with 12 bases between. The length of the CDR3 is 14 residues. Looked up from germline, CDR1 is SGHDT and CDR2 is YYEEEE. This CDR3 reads CASSLREPSYEQYF. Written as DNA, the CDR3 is TGTGCCAGCAGTTTACGGGAGCCCTCCTACGAGCAGTACTTC. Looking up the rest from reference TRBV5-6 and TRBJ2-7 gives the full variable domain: DAGVTQSPTHLIKTRGQQVTLRCSPKSGHDTVSWYQQALGQGPQFIFQYYEEEERQRGNFPDRFSGHQFPNYSSELNVNALLLGDSALYLCASSLREPSYEQYFGPGTRLTVT.

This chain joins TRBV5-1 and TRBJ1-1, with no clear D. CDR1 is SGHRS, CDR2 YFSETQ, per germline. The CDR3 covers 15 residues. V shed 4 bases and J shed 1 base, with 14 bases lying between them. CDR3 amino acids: CASSILDIRNTEAFF. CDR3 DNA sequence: TGCGCCAGCAGCATACTAGACATACGGAACACTGAAGCTTTCTTT.

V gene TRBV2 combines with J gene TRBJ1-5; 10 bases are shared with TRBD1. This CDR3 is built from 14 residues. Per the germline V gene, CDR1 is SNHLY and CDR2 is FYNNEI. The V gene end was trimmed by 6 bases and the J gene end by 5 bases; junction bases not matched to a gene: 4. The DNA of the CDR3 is TGTGCCAGCAGGGGGGACAGGGGCTATCAGCCCCAGCATTTT. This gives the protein CASRGDRGYQPQHF.

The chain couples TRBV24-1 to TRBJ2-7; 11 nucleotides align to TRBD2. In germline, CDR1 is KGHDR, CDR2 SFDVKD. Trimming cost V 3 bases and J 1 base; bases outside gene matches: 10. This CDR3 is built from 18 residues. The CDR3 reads CATSDGPTSGKESYEQYF. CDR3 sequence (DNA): TGTGCCACCAGTGATGGTCCGACTAGCGGGAAGGAGTCCTACGAGCAGTACTTC.

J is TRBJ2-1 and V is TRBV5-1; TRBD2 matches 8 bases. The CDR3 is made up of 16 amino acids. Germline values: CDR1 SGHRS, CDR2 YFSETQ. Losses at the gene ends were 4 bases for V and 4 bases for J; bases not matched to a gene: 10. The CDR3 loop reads CASSPRTSRNYNEQFF. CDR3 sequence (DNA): TGCGCCAGCAGCCCGCGGACTAGCAGAAATTACAATGAGCAGTTCTTC.

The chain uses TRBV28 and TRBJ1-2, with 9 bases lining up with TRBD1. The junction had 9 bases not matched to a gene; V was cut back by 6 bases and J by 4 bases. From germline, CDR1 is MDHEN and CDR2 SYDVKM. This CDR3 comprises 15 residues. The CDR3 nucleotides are TGTGCCAGCAGGACGGGACAGGGCCCTTTCTATGGCTACACCTTC. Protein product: CASRTGQGPFYGYTF.

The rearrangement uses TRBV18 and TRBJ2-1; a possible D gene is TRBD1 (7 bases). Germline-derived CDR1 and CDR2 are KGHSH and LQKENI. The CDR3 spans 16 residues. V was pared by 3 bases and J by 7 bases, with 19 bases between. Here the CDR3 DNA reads TGTGCCAGCTCACCGACCGGAGGGGGCGCAGGGAATGAGCAGTTCTTC. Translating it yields CASSPTGGGAGNEQFF.

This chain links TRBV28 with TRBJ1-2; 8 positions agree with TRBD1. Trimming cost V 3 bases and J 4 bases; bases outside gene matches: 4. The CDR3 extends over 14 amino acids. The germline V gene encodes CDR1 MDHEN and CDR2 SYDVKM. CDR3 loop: CASSFVDRVYGYTF. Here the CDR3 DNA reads TGTGCCAGCAGTTTCGTGGACAGGGTCTATGGCTACACCTTC.

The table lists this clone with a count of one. In DNA form, the CDR3 reads TGTGCCAGCAGTTGGCGGACAGTTCAAGAGACCCAGTACTTC. Translated: CASSWRTVQETQYF. The rearrangement joins TRBV6-2 or TRBV6-3 to TRBJ2-5; tentative D call: TRBD1 (6 bases). The CDR3 loop spans 14 amino acids. The germline V gene encodes CDR1 MNHEY and CDR2 SVGEGT. The V and J ends lost 4 bases and 2 bases respectively, with 11 bases between them.

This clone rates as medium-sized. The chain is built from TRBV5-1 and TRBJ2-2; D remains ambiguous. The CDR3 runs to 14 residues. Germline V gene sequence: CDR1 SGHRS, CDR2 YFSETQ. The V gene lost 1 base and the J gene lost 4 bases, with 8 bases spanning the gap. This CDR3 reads CASSLMSVTGELFF. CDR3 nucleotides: TGCGCCAGCAGCTTGATGTCTGTCACCGGGGAGCTGTTTTTT.

This chain's CDR3 is CAISGGGSGGQYF. The CDR3 coding sequence is TGTGCCATCAGCGGGGGAGGATCCGGTGGGCAGTACTTC. The chain carries TRBV10-3 and TRBJ2-7; tentative D call: TRBD2 (6 bases). This CDR3 has 13 amino acids. V was shortened by 6 bases and J by 9 bases, with 18 bases between the two germline ends. The V gene's germline CDR1 is ENHRY and CDR2 SYGVKD.

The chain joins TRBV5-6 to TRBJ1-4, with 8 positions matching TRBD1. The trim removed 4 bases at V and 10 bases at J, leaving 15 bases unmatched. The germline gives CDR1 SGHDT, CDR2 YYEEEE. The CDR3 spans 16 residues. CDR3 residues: CASSEQGAGVWGKLFF. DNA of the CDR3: TGTGCCAGCAGCGAGCAGGGGGCGGGAGTGTGGGGAAAACTGTTTTTT.

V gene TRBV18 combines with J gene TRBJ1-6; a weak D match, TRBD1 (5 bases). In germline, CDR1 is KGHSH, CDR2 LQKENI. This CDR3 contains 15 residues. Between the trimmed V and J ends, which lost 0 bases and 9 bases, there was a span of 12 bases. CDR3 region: CASSPPAGKSSPLHF. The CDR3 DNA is TGTGCCAGCTCACCACCGGCAGGGAAGAGTTCACCCCTCCACTTT.

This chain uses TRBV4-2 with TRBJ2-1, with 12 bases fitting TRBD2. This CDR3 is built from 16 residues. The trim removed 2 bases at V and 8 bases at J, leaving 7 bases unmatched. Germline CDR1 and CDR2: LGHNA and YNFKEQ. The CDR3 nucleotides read TGTGCCAGCAGCCAAATGACTAGCGGGAGTAGAGATGAGCAGTTCTTC. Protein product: CASSQMTSGSRDEQFF.

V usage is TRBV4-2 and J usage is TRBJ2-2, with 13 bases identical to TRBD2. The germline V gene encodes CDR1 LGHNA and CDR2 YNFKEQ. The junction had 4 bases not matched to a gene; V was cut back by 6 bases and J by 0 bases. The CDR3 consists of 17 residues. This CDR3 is CASSPGTSGANTGELFF. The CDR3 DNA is TGTGCCAGCAGTCCCGGGACTAGCGGGGCGAACACCGGGGAGCTGTTTTTT.

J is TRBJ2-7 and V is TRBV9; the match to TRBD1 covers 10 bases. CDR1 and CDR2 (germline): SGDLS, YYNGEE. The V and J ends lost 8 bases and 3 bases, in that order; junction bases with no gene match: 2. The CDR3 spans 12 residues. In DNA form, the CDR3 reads TGTGCCAGGGGACAGGGGAACTACGAGCAGTACTTC. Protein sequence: CARGQGNYEQYF. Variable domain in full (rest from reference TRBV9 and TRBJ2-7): DSGVTQTPKHLITATGQRVTLRCSPRSGDLSVYWYQQSLDQGLQFLIQYYNGEERAKGNILERFSAQQFPDLHSELNLSSLELGDSALYFCARGQGNYEQYFGPGTRLTVT.

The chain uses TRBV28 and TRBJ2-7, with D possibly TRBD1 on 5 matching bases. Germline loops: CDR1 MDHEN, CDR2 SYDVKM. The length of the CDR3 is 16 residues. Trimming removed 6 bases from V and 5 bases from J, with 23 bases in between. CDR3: CASRTPTGRPRDEQYF. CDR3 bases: TGTGCCAGCAGGACCCCTACAGGAAGACCCCGGGACGAGCAGTACTTC.

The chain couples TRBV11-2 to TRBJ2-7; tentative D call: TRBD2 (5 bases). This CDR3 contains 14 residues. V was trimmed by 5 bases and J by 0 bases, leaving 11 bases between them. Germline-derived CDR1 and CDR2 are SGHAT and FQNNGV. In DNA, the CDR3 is TGTGCCAGCAGCAAAGGGAGATCCTCCTACGAGCAGTACTTC. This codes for CASSKGRSSYEQYF.

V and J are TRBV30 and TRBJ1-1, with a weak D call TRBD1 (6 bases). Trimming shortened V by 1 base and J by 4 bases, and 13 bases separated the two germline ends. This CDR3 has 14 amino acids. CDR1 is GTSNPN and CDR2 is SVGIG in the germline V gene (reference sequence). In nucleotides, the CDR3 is TGTGCCTGGAGTGAGGACAGTTTTTCCACTGAAGCTTTCTTT. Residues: CAWSEDSFSTEAFF. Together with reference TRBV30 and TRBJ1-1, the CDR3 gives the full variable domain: SQTIHQWPATLVQPVGSPLSLECTVEGTSNPNLYWYRQAAGRGLQLLFYSVGIGQISSEVPQNLSASRPQDRQFILSSKKLLLSDSGFYLCAWSEDSFSTEAFFGQGTRLTVV.

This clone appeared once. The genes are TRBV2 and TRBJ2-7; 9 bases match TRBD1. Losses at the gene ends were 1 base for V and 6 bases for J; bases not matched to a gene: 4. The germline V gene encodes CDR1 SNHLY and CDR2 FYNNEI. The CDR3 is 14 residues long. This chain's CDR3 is CASSEGGQGGEQYF. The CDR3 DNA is TGTGCCAGCAGTGAAGGGGGACAGGGAGGCGAGCAGTACTTC.

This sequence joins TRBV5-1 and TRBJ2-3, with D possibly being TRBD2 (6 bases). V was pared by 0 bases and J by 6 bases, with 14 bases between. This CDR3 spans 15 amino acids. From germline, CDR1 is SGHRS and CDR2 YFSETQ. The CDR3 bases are TGCGCCAGCAGCTTGGGCGGAGTCCGGGGGGATACGCAGTATTTT. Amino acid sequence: CASSLGGVRGDTQYF.

The CDR3 spells CASSPTRTENTEAFF. CDR3 nucleotide sequence: TGTGCCAGCAGCCCAACCCGGACAGAAAACACTGAAGCTTTCTTT. The J gene is TRBJ1-1, the V gene TRBV7-8, with TRBD1 as a possible D gene (6 bases). Deletions cut 5 bases from V and 2 bases from J, with 15 bases between. Per germline, CDR1 SGHVS and CDR2 FQNEAQ. The CDR3 runs 15 residues.